A single sample is the source of the 3 T cell receptor beta chains below, sequenced in a study of OX40 agonist ivuxolimab in advanced cancers. Generated by immunoSEQ multiplex PCR, the TCRdb table keeps only in-frame clones and is missing some. The table has over 80,000 clones, about nine tenths seen once. This specimen was CD4+ or CD8+ T cells sorted from blood, taken in a trial of the OX40 agonist ivuxolimab. The source of these receptors is an adult with an advanced solid tumor such as melanoma, head and neck, liver or kidney cancer.

The V and J genes are TRBV25-1 and TRBJ2-3; 7 positions match TRBD1. The ends lost 2 bases at V and 2 bases at J; junction bases unmatched: 4. The germline CDR1 and CDR2 sequences are MGHDK and SYGVNS. The CDR3 length is 15 residues. The CDR3 region is CASSETGANTDTQYF. DNA of the CDR3: TGTGCCAGCAGTGAAACAGGGGCGAACACAGATACGCAGTATTTT.

Concerning this clone: The sample carries other DNA sequences with the same CDR3. The gene calls are TRBV7-9 and TRBJ1-2; maybe TRBD1 (5 bases). The V and J ends lost 1 base and 8 bases respectively, with 11 bases between them. The CDR3 is made up of 13 amino acids. Germline V CDR1 and CDR2: SEHNR, FQNEAQ (reference sequence). The CDR3 spells CASSLDGGRGYTF. As DNA, the CDR3 is TGTGCCAGCAGCTTAGATGGGGGTCGGGGCTACACCTTC. The whole variable domain, filled in from reference TRBV7-9 and TRBJ1-2, reads DTGVSQNPRHKITKRGQNVTFRCDPISEHNRLYWYRQTLGQGPEFLTYFQNEAQLEKSRLLSDRFSAERPKGSFSTLEIQRTEQGDSAMYLCASSLDGGRGYTFGSGTRLTVV.

V and J are TRBV27 and TRBJ2-2; the D call may be TRBD1 or TRBD2 (5 bases each). This CDR3 is built from 17 residues. Germline V lookup: CDR1 MNHEY, CDR2 SMNVEV (reference sequence). Trimming stripped 5 bases from V and 5 bases from J, with 21 bases between. The CDR3 loop reads CASSASGTAQGTGELFF. CDR3 DNA: TGTGCCAGCAGTGCTTCCGGGACGGCTCAGGGAACCGGGGAGCTGTTTTTT.